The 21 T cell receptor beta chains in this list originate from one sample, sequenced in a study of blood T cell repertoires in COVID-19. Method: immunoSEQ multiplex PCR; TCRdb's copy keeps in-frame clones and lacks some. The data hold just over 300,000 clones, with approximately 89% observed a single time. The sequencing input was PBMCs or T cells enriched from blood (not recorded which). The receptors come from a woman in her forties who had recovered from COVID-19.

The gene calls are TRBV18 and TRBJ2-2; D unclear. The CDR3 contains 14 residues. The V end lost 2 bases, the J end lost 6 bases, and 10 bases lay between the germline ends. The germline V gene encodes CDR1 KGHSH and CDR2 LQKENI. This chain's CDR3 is CASSPDQRAGELFF. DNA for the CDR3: TGTGCCAGCTCACCAGATCAGCGAGCCGGGGAGCTGTTTTTT. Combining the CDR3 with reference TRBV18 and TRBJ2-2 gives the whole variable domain NAGVMQNPRHLVRRRGQEARLRCSPMKGHSHVYWYRQLPEEGLKFMVYLQKENIIDESGMPKERFSAEFPKEGPSILRIQQVVRGDSAAYFCASSPDQRAGELFFGEGSRLTVL.

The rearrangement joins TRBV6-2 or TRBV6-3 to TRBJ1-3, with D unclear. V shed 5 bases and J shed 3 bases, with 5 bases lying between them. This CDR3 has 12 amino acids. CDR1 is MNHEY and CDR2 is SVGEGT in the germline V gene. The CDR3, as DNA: TGTGCCAGCAGTGACAATGGAAACACCATATATTTT. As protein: CASSDNGNTIYF.

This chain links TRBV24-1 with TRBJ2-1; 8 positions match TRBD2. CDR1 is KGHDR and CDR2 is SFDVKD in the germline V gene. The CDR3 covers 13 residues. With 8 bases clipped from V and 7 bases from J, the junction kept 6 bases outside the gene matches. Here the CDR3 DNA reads TGTGCCACCAACGGGAGGGCATCAAATGAGCAGTTCTTC. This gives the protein CATNGRASNEQFF.

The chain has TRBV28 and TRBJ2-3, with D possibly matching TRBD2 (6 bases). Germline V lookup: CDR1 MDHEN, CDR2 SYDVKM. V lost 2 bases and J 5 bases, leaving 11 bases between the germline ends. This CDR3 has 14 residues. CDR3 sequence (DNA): TGTGCCAGCAGTTTAATCCAGGGAGGAGATACGCAGTATTTT. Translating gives CASSLIQGGDTQYF. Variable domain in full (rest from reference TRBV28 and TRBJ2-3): DVKVTQSSRYLVKRTGEKVFLECVQDMDHENMFWYRQDPGLGLRLIYFSYDVKMKEKGDIPEGYSVSREKKERFSLILESASTNQTSMYLCASSLIQGGDTQYFGPGTRLTVL.

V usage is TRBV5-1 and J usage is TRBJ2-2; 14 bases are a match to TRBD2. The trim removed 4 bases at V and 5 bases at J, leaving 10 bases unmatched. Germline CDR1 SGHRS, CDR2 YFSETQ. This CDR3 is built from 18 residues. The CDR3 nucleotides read TGCGCCAGCAGCCTGACTAGCGGGAGGGATATTTTAACCGGGGAGCTGTTTTTT. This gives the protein CASSLTSGRDILTGELFF.

CDR3 in DNA: TGTGCCAGTAGTAAGAAGACAGTCACCGGGGAGCTGTTTTTT. As protein: CASSKKTVTGELFF. The gene calls are TRBV19 and TRBJ2-2; TRBD1 is a possible D gene (5 bases). V was trimmed by 4 bases and J by 4 bases, leaving 10 bases between them. The CDR3 consists of 14 residues. Per the germline V gene, CDR1 is LNHDA and CDR2 is SQIVND (reference sequence).

In DNA form, the CDR3 reads TGTGCCAGCAGCTTAGCGCCCCCAGGGGGTCAAGAGACCCAGTACTTC. Its protein is CASSLAPPGGQETQYF. The chain has TRBV7-9 and TRBJ2-5; 7 bases agree with TRBD1. The length of the CDR3 is 16 residues. CDR1 SEHNR and CDR2 FQNEAQ come from the germline V gene (reference sequence). V dropped 0 bases and J dropped 2; count of bases not matched to a gene: 6.

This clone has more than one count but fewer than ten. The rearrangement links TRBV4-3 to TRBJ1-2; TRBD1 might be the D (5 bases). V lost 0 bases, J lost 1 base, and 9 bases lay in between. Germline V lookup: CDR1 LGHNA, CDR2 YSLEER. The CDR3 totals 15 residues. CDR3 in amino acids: CASSQDPQGNYGYTF. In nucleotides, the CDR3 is TGCGCCAGCAGCCAAGATCCCCAGGGTAACTATGGCTACACCTTC.

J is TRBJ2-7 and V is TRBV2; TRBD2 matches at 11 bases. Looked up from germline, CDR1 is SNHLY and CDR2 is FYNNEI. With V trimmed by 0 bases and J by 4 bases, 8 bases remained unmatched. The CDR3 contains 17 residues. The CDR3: CASSEALRGLAEYEQYF. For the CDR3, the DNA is TGTGCCAGCAGTGAAGCGCTAAGGGGACTAGCGGAATACGAGCAGTACTTC.

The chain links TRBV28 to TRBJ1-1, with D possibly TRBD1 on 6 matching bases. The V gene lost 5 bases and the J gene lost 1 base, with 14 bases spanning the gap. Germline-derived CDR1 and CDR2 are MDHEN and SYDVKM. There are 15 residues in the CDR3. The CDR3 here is CASSRRGARNTEAFF. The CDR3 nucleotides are TGTGCCAGCAGTCGACGGGGGGCGCGGAACACTGAAGCTTTCTTT.

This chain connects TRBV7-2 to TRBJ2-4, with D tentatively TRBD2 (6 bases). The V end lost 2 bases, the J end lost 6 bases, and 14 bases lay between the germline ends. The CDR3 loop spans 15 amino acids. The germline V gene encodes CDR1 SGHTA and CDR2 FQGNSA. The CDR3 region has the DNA TGTGCCAGCAGCTTAATAATAGGTAGCGGAAACATTCAGTACTTC. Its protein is CASSLIIGSGNIQYF.

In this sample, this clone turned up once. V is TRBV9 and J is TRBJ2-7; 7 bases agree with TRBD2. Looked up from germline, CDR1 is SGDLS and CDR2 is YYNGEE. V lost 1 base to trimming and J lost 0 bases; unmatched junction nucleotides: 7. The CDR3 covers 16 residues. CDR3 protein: CASSVSGGGSSYEQYF. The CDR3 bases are TGTGCCAGCAGCGTATCTGGGGGAGGGAGCTCCTACGAGCAGTACTTC. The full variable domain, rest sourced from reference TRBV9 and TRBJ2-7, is DSGVTQTPKHLITATGQRVTLRCSPRSGDLSVYWYQQSLDQGLQFLIQYYNGEERAKGNILERFSAQQFPDLHSELNLSSLELGDSALYFCASSVSGGGSSYEQYFGPGTRLTVT.

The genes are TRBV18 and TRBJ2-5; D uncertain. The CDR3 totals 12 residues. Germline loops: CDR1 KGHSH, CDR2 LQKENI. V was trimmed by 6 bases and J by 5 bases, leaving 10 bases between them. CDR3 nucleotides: TGTGCCAGCTCGGAAATCGGGGAGACCCAGTACTTC. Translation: CASSEIGETQYF.

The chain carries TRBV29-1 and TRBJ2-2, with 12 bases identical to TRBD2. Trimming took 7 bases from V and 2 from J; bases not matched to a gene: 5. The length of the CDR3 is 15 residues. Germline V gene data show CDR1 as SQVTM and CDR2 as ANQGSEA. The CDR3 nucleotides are TGCAGCGCCCTGACTAGCGGGAGCAACACCGGGGAGCTGTTTTTT. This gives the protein CSALTSGSNTGELFF.

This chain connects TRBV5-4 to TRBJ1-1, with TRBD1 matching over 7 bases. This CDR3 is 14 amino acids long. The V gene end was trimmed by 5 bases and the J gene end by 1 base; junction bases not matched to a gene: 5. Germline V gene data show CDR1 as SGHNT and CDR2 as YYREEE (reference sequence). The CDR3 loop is CASRLTGRNTEAFF. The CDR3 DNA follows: TGTGCCAGCAGGTTGACAGGGCGGAACACTGAAGCTTTCTTT.

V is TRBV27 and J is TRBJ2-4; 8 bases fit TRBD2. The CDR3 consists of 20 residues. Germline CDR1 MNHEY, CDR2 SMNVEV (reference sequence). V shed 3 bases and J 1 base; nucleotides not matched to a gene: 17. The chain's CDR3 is CASSFGGAPSGHVAKNIQYF. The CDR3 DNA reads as TGTGCCAGCAGTTTCGGGGGGGCTCCTAGCGGCCATGTTGCCAAAAACATTCAGTACTTC.

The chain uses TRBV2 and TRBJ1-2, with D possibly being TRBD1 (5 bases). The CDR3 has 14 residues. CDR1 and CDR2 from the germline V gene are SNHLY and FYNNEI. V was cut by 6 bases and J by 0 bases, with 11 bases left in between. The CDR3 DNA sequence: TGTGCCAGCAGCGCCCAGACAGCTAACTATGGCTACACCTTC. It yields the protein CASSAQTANYGYTF.

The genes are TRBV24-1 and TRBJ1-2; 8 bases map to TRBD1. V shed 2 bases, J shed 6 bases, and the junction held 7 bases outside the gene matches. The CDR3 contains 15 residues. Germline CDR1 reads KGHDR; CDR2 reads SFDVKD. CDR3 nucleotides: TGTGCCACCAGTGATTCAACCGGGACAGGAAATGGCTACACCTTC. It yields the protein CATSDSTGTGNGYTF.

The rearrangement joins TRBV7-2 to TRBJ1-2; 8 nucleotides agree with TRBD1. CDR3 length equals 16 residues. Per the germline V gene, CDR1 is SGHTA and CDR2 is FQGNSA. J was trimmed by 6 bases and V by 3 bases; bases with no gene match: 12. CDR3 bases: TGTGCCAGCAGCTTTTCCGGGACAGGTTTGGGGGATGGCTACACCTTC. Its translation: CASSFSGTGLGDGYTF.

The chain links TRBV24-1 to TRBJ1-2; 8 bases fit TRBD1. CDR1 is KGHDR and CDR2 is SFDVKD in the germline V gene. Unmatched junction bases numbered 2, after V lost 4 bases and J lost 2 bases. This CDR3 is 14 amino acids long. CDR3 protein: CATSERQGNYGYTF. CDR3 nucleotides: TGTGCCACCAGTGAACGACAGGGGAACTATGGCTACACCTTC.

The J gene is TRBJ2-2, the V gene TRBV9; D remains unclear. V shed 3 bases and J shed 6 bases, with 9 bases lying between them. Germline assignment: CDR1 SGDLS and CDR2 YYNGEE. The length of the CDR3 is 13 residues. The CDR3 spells CASSGRVAGELFF. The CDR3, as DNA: TGTGCCAGCAGCGGAAGAGTGGCCGGGGAGCTGTTTTTT.